The clone carrying this TCR beta chain was picked up a small number of times. The data were obtained in a study of yellow fever vaccine responses in identical twins. Losses at the gene ends were 4 bases for V and 4 bases for J; bases not matched to a gene: 2. The CDR3 runs 13 residues. Germline V gene sequence: CDR1 SGHDT, CDR2 YYEEEE. MiXCR was run by TCRdb on the RT-PCR reads, yielding one entry per CDR3 protein. The data contain about 1,900 distinct CDR3 sequences, 83% of them singletons. This TCR came from a woman younger than 35 who received the yellow fever vaccine. The sample here was T cells from blood (PBMCs), unsorted or a sorted subset (not recorded which), taken before or after yellow fever vaccination (not recorded which). J is TRBJ1-1 and V is TRBV5-6; TRBD1 aligns across 9 bases. CDR3: CASSVTGGTEAFF. The CDR3 region has the DNA TGTGCCAGCAGCGTGACAGGGGGCACTGAAGCTTTCTTT.